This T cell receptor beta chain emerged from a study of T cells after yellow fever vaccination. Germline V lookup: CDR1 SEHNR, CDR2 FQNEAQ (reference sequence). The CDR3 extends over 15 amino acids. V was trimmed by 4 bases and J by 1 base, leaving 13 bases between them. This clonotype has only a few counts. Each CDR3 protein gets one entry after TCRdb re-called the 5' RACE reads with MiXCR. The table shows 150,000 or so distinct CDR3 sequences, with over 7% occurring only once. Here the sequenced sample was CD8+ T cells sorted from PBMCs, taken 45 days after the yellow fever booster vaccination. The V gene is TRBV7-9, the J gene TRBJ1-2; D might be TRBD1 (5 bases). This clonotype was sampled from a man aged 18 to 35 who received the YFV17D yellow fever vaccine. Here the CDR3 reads CASSSEDTFNYGYTF. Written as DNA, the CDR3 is TGTGCCAGCAGCTCGGAGGACACATTTAACTATGGCTACACCTTC.